One and the same sample provided the 17 T cell receptor beta chains below, sequenced in a study of CD8+CD57+ T cells in acquired aplastic anemia. For CDR3 and TCR beta VDJ profiling, genomic DNA was the template used. From the reads, TCRdb called clonotypes with MiXCR, one entry per CDR3 protein. The repertoire includes 150,000 to 200,000 distinct CDR3 sequences, over 55% of them detected once, and 40% to 55% sits in the top ten. Those patients picked for sequencing had displayed CD8+CD57+ cell expansion on flow cytometry. The sample was sorted CD4+, CD8+, or CD8+CD57+ T cells (not recorded which) from PBMCs. Source of these receptors: a human donor with aplastic anemia.

The chain uses TRBV2 and TRBJ1-6; 7 bases agree with TRBD1. CDR3 length: 15 residues. CDR1 SNHLY and CDR2 FYNNEI come from the germline V gene. V lost 0 bases, J lost 8 bases, and 4 bases stayed unmatched. The CDR3 region has the DNA TGTGCCAGCAGTGAAGCGAGAGGGGGCGATTCACCCCTCCACTTT. Translation: CASSEARGGDSPLHF.

V usage is TRBV19 and J usage is TRBJ2-1, with D perhaps matching TRBD1 (6 bases). V lost 3 bases and J lost 8, with 20 bases in between. CDR1 is LNHDA, CDR2 SQIVND, per germline (reference sequence). The length of the CDR3 is 16 residues. CDR3 sequence (DNA): TGTGCCAGTAGTATTGGCAGGGGAGTTGGTATGGATGAGCAGTTCTTC. This gives the protein CASSIGRGVGMDEQFF.

The V gene is TRBV2, the J gene TRBJ2-7, with 10 bases that match TRBD2. The J segment lost 2 bases and the V segment lost 2 bases, leaving 0 bases of the junction unmatched. CDR3 length: 14 residues. The germline V gene has CDR1 SNHLY and CDR2 FYNNEI. The CDR3 region has the DNA TGTGCCAGCAGTGAAACTAGCGGGGCCTACGAGCAGTACTTC. As protein: CASSETSGAYEQYF.

In regard to this clonotype: The limits of the CDR3 on the DNA are not certain, so only TCRdb's listed CDR3 is given. This chain uses TRBV7-2 with TRBJ1-2. CDR1 is SGHTA and CDR2 is FQGNSA in the germline V gene. Both ends counted, the CDR3 spans 15 residues. CDR3 residues: CASSSWDTQYFGYTF.

This clonotype has a handful of counts. This chain connects TRBV5-6 to TRBJ1-2; no clear D gene. V was pared by 0 bases and J by 4 bases, with 10 bases between. Germline CDR1 and CDR2: SGHDT and YYEEEE. The CDR3 spans 14 residues. CDR3 in DNA: TGTGCCAGCAGCTTGGCTTATTCAGTCTATGGCTACACCTTC. It encodes CASSLAYSVYGYTF. Drawing the rest from reference TRBV5-6 and TRBJ1-2, the complete variable domain is DAGVTQSPTHLIKTRGQQVTLRCSPKSGHDTVSWYQQALGQGPQFIFQYYEEEERQRGNFPDRFSGHQFPNYSSELNVNALLLGDSALYLCASSLAYSVYGYTFGSGTRLTVV.

J is TRBJ1-2 and V is TRBV7-9, with a weak D call TRBD1 (6 bases). Germline V gene sequence: CDR1 SEHNR, CDR2 FQNEAQ (reference sequence). V shed 5 bases and J shed 6 bases, with 16 bases lying between them. The CDR3 length is 14 residues. The CDR3 loop is CASSLPLGGHGYTF. The CDR3 nucleotides read TGTGCCAGCAGCCTCCCCCTAGGGGGGCATGGCTACACCTTC. Full variable domain (remainder filled in from reference TRBV7-9 and TRBJ1-2): DTGVSQNPRHKITKRGQNVTFRCDPISEHNRLYWYRQTLGQGPEFLTYFQNEAQLEKSRLLSDRFSAERPKGSFSTLEIQRTEQGDSAMYLCASSLPLGGHGYTFGSGTRLTVV.

V is TRBV7-6 and J is TRBJ1-6; D not certain. This CDR3 comprises 13 residues. Per germline, CDR1 SGHVS and CDR2 FNYEAQ. V lost 1 base, J lost 8 bases, and 6 bases lay in between. This chain's CDR3 is CASSLEGYSPLHF. For the CDR3, the DNA is TGTGCCAGCAGCTTAGAGGGTTATTCACCCCTCCACTTT. Full variable domain (outside the CDR3, taken from reference TRBV7-6 and TRBJ1-6): GAGVSQSPRYKVTKRGQDVALRCDPISGHVSLYWYRQALGQGPEFLTYFNYEAQQDKSGLPNDRFSAERPEGSISTLTIQRTEQRDSAMYRCASSLEGYSPLHFGNGTRLTVT.

The gene calls are TRBV7-8 and TRBJ2-7, with D tentatively TRBD1 (5 bases). V gave up 4 bases and J gave up 4 bases, with 11 bases separating them. Germline assignment: CDR1 SGHVS and CDR2 FQNEAQ. This CDR3 contains 13 residues. The CDR3 region is CASSSSRGYEQYF. CDR3 coding DNA: TGTGCCAGCAGCTCCTCTAGGGGTTACGAGCAGTACTTC.

The rearrangement joins TRBV19 to TRBJ1-4; 7 bases are a match to TRBD1. In germline, CDR1 is LNHDA, CDR2 SQIVND (reference sequence). Losses at the gene ends were 4 bases for V and 4 bases for J; bases not matched to a gene: 3. The CDR3 is made up of 14 amino acids. CDR3 DNA sequence: TGTGCCAGTAGTAAAGGGGACAGTAATGAAAAACTGTTTTTT. It is translated as CASSKGDSNEKLFF. Based on the CDR3 plus reference TRBV19 and TRBJ1-4, the full variable domain is DGGITQSPKYLFRKEGQNVTLSCEQNLNHDAMYWYRQDPGQGLRLIYYSQIVNDFQKGDIAEGYSVSREKKESFPLTVTSAQKNPTAFYLCASSKGDSNEKLFFGSGTQLSVL.

V usage is TRBV6-4 and J usage is TRBJ2-3, with 12 bases that match TRBD1. The V and J ends lost 5 bases and 6 bases, in that order; junction bases with no gene match: 3. The length of the CDR3 is 14 residues. Per the germline V gene, CDR1 is MRHNA and CDR2 is SNTAGT. CDR3 DNA sequence: TGTGCCAGCAGTACCGGGACAGGGGGCGATACGCAGTATTTT. It translates to CASSTGTGGDTQYF.

This clonotype was found many times. The V gene is TRBV10-3, the J gene TRBJ1-3; D unresolved. V lost 0 bases and J 2 bases, leaving 11 bases between the germline ends. This CDR3 is 16 amino acids long. Germline V lookup: CDR1 ENHRY, CDR2 SYGVKD. CDR3 DNA: TGTGCCATCAGTGAGTCCGTGGGAGGGACTGGAAACACCATATATTTT. The encoded protein is CAISESVGGTGNTIYF.

The rearrangement uses TRBV20-1 and TRBJ1-1; no firm D call. There are 12 residues in the CDR3. Trimming cost V 6 bases and J 5 bases, with 13 bases left between them. Germline V gives CDR1 DFQATT, CDR2 SNEGSKA (reference sequence). DNA of the CDR3: TGCAGTGCCACCTCTGTGCTGACTGAAGCTTTCTTT. This translates into CSATSVLTEAFF.

The V call is TRBV7-3, the J call TRBJ1-1; 7 positions agree with TRBD1. The CDR3 spans 14 residues. CDR1 SGHTA and CDR2 FQGTGA come from the germline V gene. Unmatched junction bases numbered 6, after V lost 6 bases and J lost 2 bases. The CDR3 here is CASRLDRANTEAFF. The DNA of the CDR3 is TGTGCCAGCAGGCTTGACAGGGCCAACACTGAAGCTTTCTTT. The complete variable domain, with remaining parts taken from reference TRBV7-3 and TRBJ1-1, reads GAGVSQTPSNKVTEKGKYVELRCDPISGHTALYWYRQSLGQGPEFLIYFQGTGAADDSGLPNDRFFAVRPEGSVSTLKIQRTERGDSAVYLCASRLDRANTEAFFGQGTRLTVV.

This rearrangement joins TRBV6-5 to TRBJ2-2; D remains unclear. Per germline, CDR1 MNHEY and CDR2 SVGAGI. This CDR3 region has 16 residues. Trimming stripped 0 bases from V and 4 bases from J, with 12 bases between. CDR3 in DNA: TGTGCCAGCAGTTACTCGACTGCCGGCGGCACCGGGGAGCTGTTTTTT. As protein: CASSYSTAGGTGELFF.

The gene calls are TRBV6-5 and TRBJ1-1; D may be TRBD1 (6 bases). CDR3 size: 12 residues. Germline V lookup: CDR1 MNHEY, CDR2 SVGAGI. V was trimmed by 2 bases and J by 8 bases, leaving 9 bases between them. Here the CDR3 DNA reads TGTGCCAGCAGTTACGCGACAGGAGAAGCTTTCTTT. Its translation: CASSYATGEAFF.

This clonotype was detected once. At one boundary the junction diverges from the germline segment, which might be a read error. This rearrangement joins TRBV20-1 to TRBJ2-3; 9 bases fit TRBD1. Per the germline V gene, CDR1 is DFQATT and CDR2 is SNEGSKA (reference sequence). The CDR3 runs to 14 residues. CDR3 sequence: CSAKGTGGYYTQYF. CDR3 coding DNA: TGCAGTGCTAAGGGCACAGGGGGCTACTATACACAGTATTTT.

The chain is built from TRBV10-3 and TRBJ2-1; 10 bases agree with TRBD1. The germline V gene has CDR1 ENHRY and CDR2 SYGVKD. Trimming at V came to 3 bases and at J to 0 bases, leaving 5 bases not matched to a gene. CDR3 length: 17 residues. CDR3 nucleotides: TGTGCCATCAGTGACTCAGGACAGGGGGGCTCCTACAATGAGCAGTTCTTC. Translating gives CAISDSGQGGSYNEQFF.